Given below is one T cell receptor (beta chain) in context. What it recognizes is unknown. The CDR3 length is 16 residues. Per the germline V gene, CDR1 is MNHNS and CDR2 is SASEGT. The V and J ends lost 2 bases and 1 base respectively, with 9 bases between them. Time point specified: pre-treatment sample, taken before nivolumab and TIL therapy. Pleural nodules or supraclavicular lymph nodes made up most of the excised metastases sampled. The sample originates from a study of TIL therapy for anti-PD-1-resistant metastatic lung cancer. Study at large: Patients had a median age of around 54 years (range about 35-80).

The immunoSEQ assay was v3. Assay used: immunoSEQ multiplex PCR; TCRdb lists only in-frame clones, some missing. The table has about 50,000 clones, just over 70% seen once. General study results and limits: Many TIL product clones were absent from baseline tumor, suggesting clonal contraction.

Specimen: tumor tissue, collected at baseline. This clonotype originated in a person between 25 and 80 years old with non-small cell lung cancer. This rearrangement joins TRBV6-1 to TRBJ1-6; D gene ambiguous. The CDR3 spells CASSENLRSYNSPLHF. In nucleotides, the CDR3 is TGTGCCAGCAGTGAAAACCTCAGATCCTATAATTCACCCCTCCACTTT.